This record covers a single T cell receptor beta chain. The antigen this receptor binds is unknown. Per-nucleotide qualities are absent, and no much larger clonotype sits a single base away. This entry belongs to a study of early T cells in non-severe SARS-CoV-2 infection (dated by TCRdb to 2020 to 2023). Concerning the study at large: Bulk RNA from unsorted whole blood was used for TCR sequencing, so alpha and beta chains could not be paired.

What the authors observed across the whole study: VDJdb matching was skewed toward anti-spike CD8 responses and likely underestimated virus-specific expansions by missing private and CD4 specificities.

The library relied on 5' RACE. Reads for this sample came from a NextSeq 500. Unique molecular identifiers were attached to individual cDNA molecules in the TCR library protocol so that sequencing error and PCR bias could be corrected. Both TCR alpha and beta chains were sequenced, and tight co-correlation was observed between alpha and beta sequence abundances in each sample. Per the authors' processing: Decombinator V4 was used to annotate TCR sequences for V gene, J gene and CDR3. Expanded TCRs were defined as changing significantly between any two time points under a Poisson model with p below 0.0001. Abundances of TCRs were expressed as counts per million after normalisation to the total number of TCRs sequenced in each sample. VDJdb, accessed 1 November 2021, was searched for CMV, EBV and SARS-CoV-2 annotated TCRs, with TCRs annotated for multiple antigens excluded. The raw public data were reprocessed by TCRdb itself: fastp quality trimming at Q25, MiXCR clonotype calling, in-frame beta chains only. All rows with the same CDR3 protein become a single entry with the most common DNA and genes. The V and J calls, along with clone size, are taken from TCRdb and not from the paper's own processing. The sample table shows around 64,000 distinct CDR3 sequences, and 10% to 15% are seen once. More than 5.5% of the sample goes to the ten largest clones.

The study was a case-control design nested within a healthcare worker cohort in London, UK, with weekly nasopharyngeal swab PCR tests and blood sampling. Healthcare workers were recruited during the week of the UK lockdown, between 23 and 31 March 2020, and followed weekly for up to about 16 weeks. This sequence was found in an adult who was a healthcare worker with PCR-confirmed SARS-CoV-2 infection or an uninfected control (not recorded which). Sequencing input: whole blood.

The CDR3 loop reads CASTRDRVKNTGELFF. The DNA sequence is TGTGCCAGCACTAGGGACAGGGTGAAGAACACCGGGGAGCTGTTTTTT. The V and J segments used are TRBV12-3 or TRBV12-4 and TRBJ2-2, and 9 junction bases match TRBD1. From its cysteine to its phenylalanine, the CDR3 spans 16 amino acids. Only CDR3 DNA remains: 48 bases, in frame from the first base. V ends up 7 bases short and J 1 base short, with an unmatched junction base count of 7.